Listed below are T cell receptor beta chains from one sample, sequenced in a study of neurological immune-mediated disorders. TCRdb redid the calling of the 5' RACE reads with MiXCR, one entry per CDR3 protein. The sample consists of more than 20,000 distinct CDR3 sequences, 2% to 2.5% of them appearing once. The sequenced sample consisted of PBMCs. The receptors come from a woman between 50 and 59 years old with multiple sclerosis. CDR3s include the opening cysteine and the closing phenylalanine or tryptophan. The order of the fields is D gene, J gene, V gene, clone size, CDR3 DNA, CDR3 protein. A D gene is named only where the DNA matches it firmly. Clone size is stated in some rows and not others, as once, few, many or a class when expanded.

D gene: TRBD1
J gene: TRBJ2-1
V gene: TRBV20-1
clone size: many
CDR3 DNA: TGCAGTGCTAGAGAAGTGGACAGGGTTGGGAGCTCCTACAATGAGCAGTTCTTC
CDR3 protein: CSAREVDRVGSSYNEQFF

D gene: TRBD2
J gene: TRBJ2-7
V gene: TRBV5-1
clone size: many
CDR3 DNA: TGCGCCAGCAGCCTTAGCGGGAGTTCCTACGAGCAGTACTTC
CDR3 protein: CASSLSGSSYEQYF

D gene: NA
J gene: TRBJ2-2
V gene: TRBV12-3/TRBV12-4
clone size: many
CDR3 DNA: TGTGCCAGCAGCGCCGCGGGGAACGGGGAGCTGTTTTTT
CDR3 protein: CASSAAGNGELFF

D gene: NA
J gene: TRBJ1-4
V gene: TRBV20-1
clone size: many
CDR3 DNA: TGCAGTGGCAGGTCAGGTGAAAAACTGTTTTTT
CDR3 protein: CSGRSGEKLFF

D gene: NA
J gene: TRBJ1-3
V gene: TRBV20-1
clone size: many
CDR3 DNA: TGCAGTGCTAGAGACGGACAGAGAGGCTCTGGAAACACCATATATTTT
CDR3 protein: CSARDGQRGSGNTIYF

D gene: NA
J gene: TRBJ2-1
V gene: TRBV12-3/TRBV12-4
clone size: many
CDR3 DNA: TGTGCCAGCACCCTCCGAGAAAGAAGGGCGAATGAGCAGTTCTTC
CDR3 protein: CASTLRERRANEQFF

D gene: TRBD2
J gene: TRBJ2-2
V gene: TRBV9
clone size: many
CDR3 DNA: TGTGCCAGCAGCTCTCGGGGGGACACCGGGGAGCTGTTTTTT
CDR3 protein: CASSSRGDTGELFF

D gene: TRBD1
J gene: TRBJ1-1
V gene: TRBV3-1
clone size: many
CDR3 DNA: TGTGCCAGCAACAAGGGACAGAAGAACACTGAAGCTTTCTTT
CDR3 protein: CASNKGQKNTEAFF

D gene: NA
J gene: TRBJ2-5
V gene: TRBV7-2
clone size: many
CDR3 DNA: TGTGCCAGCAGCCGTGACAGGACGGAGACCCAGTACTTC
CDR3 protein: CASSRDRTETQYF

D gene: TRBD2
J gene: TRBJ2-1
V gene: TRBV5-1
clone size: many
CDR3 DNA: TGCGCCAGCCAAACTAGCGCCCAGTCCAATGAGCAGTTCTTC
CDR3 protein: CASQTSAQSNEQFF

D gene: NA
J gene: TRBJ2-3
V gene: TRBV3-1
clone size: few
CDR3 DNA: TGTGCCAGCAACGGGGGCTTCACAGATACGCAGTATTTT
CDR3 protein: CASNGGFTDTQYF

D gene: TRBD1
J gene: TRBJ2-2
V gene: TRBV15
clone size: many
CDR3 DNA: TGTGCCACCAGCAGAGATCGGAGACAGGGGACCGGGGAGCTGTTTTTT
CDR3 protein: CATSRDRRQGTGELFF

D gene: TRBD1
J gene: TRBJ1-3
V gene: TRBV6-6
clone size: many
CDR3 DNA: TGTGCCAGCACCCATTCGACAGGGATTGGAAACACCATATATTTT
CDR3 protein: CASTHSTGIGNTIYF

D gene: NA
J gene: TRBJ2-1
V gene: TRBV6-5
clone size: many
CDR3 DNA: TGTGCCAGCGCTCGAGGGGTTGAGCAGTTCTTC
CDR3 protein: CASARGVEQFF

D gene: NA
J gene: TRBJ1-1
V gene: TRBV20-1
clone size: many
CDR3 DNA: TGCAGTGCTAGAGATCTGCGGCAGATGAACACTGAAGCTTTCTTT
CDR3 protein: CSARDLRQMNTEAFF

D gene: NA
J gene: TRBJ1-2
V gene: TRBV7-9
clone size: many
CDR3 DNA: TGTGCCAGCAGCTTCCCCGACAGGCAGTCAGGCCTTAACTATGGCTACACCTTC
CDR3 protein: CASSFPDRQSGLNYGYTF

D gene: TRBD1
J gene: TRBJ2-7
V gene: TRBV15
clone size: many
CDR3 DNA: TGTGCCACCAGCAGAGGGGACAGGTTTACCTACGAGCAGTACTTC
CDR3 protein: CATSRGDRFTYEQYF

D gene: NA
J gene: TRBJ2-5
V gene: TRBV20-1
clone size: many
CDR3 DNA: TGCAGTGCTAGAGATCCCTTCCAAGAGACCCAGTACTTC
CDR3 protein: CSARDPFQETQYF

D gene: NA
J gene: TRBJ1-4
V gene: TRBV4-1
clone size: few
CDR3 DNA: TGCGCCAGCAGCCATACGGGGAATGAAAAACTGTTTTTT
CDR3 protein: CASSHTGNEKLFF

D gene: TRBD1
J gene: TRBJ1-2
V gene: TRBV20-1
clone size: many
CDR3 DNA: TGCAGTGCTAGAGCCCCGACAGGGGGCCTCGGCTACACCTTC
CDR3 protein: CSARAPTGGLGYTF

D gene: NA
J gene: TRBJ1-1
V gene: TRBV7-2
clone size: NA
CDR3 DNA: TGTGCCAGCAGCTTAGAAGGGGGGGTGAACACTGAAGCTTTCTTT
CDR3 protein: CASSLEGGVNTEAFF

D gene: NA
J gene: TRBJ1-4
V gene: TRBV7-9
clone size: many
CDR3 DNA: TGTGCCAGCAGCTTTCATAATGAAAAACTGTTTTTT
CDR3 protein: CASSFHNEKLFF

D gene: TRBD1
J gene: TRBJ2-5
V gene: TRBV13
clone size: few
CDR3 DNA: TGTGCCAGCAGCACCAAACAGGGGGCATGGGAGACCCAGTACTTC
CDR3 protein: CASSTKQGAWETQYF

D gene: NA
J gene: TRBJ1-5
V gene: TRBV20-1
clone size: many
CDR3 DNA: TGCAGTGCTAGTTCAGGCTATAGCAATCAGCCCCAGCATTTT
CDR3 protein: CSASSGYSNQPQHF

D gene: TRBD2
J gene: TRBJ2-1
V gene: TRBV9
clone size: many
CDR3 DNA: TGTGCCAGCAGCGTAGGCGGGAGGGGATACAATGAGCAGTTCTTC
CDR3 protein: CASSVGGRGYNEQFF

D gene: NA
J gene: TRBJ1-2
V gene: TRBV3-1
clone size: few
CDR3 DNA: TGTGCCAGCAGACGGGACTTGTGGTACACCTTC
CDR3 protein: CASRRDLWYTF

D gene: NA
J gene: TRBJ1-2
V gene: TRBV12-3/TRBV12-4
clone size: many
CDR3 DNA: TGTGCCAGCAGTTTCCGTAAGCGGGGTGGCTACACCTTC
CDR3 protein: CASSFRKRGGYTF

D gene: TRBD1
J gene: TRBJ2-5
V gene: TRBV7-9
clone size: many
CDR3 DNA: TGTGCCAGCAGTACAGGGGCCAGGGGGCTGGAGACCCAGTACTTC
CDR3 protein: CASSTGARGLETQYF

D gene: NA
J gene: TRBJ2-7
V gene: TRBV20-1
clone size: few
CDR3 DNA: TGCAGTGCCGGGGAAAGGAGATACGAGCAGTACTTC
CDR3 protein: CSAGERRYEQYF

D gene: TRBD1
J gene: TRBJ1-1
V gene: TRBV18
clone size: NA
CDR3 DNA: TGTGCCAGCTCACCCGGGACAGGGAACACTGAAGCTTTCTTT
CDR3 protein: CASSPGTGNTEAFF

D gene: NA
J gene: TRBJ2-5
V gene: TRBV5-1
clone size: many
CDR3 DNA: TGCGCCAGCAGCTTCCAACAAGAGACCCAGTACTTC
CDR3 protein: CASSFQQETQYF

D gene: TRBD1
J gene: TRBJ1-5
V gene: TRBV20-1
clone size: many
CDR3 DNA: TGCAGTGCCTCGACAGGGGATAGCAATCAGCCCCAGCATTTT
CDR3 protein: CSASTGDSNQPQHF

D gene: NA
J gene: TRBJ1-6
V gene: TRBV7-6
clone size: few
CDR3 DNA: TGTGCCAGCAGCTTATCCCCGATTAACGTATTGCGGCCACCCCTCAACTTT
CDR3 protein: CASSLSPINVLRPPLNF

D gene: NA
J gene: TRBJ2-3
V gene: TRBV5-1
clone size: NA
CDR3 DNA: TGCGCCAGCAGCTTACGGACCAGCACAGATACGCAGTATTTT
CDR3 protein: CASSLRTSTDTQYF

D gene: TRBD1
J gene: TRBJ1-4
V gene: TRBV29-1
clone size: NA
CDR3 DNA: TGCAGCGTTGCCGGGACAGAGCTTTCAACTAATGAAAAACTGTTTTTT
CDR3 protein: CSVAGTELSTNEKLFF

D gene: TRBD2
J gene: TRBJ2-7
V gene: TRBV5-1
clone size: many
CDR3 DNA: TGCGCCAGCAGCTTGGCACTAGCGGGGGGTTCCTACGAGCAGTACTTC
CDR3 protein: CASSLALAGGSYEQYF

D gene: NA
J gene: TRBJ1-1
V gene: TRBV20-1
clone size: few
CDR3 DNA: TGCAGTGCTAGATTGACAGGAACCATGAACACTGAAGCTTTCTTT
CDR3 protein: CSARLTGTMNTEAFF

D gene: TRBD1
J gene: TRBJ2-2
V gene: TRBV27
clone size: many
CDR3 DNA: TGTGCCACCAAGCCACAGGGGTGGGACACCGGGGAGCTGTTTTTT
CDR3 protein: CATKPQGWDTGELFF

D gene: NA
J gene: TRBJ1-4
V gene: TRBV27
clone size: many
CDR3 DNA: TGTGCCAGCAGCTGGGGGGGACGGCTCAATGAAAAACTGTTTTTT
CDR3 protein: CASSWGGRLNEKLFF

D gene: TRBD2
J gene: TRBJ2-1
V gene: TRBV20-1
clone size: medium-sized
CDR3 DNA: TGCAGAGCCTTAGGGTCAGGGCGGGAGAGGCAGTATGAGCAGTTCTTC
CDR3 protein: CRALGSGRERQYEQFF

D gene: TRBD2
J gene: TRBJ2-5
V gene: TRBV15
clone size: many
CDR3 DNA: TGTGCCACCAGCAGGACTAGCGGAACAAAAGAGACCCAGTACTTC
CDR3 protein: CATSRTSGTKETQYF

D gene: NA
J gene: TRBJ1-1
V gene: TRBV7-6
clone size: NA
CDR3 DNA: TGTGCCAGCAGCTTCAGACAGTCCCGAGCAAACACTGAAGCTTTCTTT
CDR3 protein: CASSFRQSRANTEAFF

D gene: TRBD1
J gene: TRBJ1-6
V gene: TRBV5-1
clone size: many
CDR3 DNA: TGCGCCAGCAGCTATGGACAGGGTTCTCCCCTCCACTTT
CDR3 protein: CASSYGQGSPLHF

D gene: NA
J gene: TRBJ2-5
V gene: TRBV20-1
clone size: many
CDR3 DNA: TGCAGTGCTAGAGTGACACGGGCCCAAGAGACCCAGTACTTC
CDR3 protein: CSARVTRAQETQYF

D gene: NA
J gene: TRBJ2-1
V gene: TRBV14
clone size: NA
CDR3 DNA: TGTGCCAGCAGCCAAGATCAAGGGATCAAACAGTTCTTC
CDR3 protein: CASSQDQGIKQFF

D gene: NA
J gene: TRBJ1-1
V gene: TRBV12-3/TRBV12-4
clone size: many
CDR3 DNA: TGTGCCAGCAGTTTAGGCCCGAACACTGAAGCTTTCTTT
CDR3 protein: CASSLGPNTEAFF

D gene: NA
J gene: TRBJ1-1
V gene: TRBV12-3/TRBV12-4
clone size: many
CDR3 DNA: TGTGCCAGCAGTACCACCCCAAACACTGAAGCTTTCTTT
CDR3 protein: CASSTTPNTEAFF

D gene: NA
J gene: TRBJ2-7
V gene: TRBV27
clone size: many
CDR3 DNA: TGTGCCAGCAGTACCAGGACGGAGAAAACCTACGAGCAGTACTTC
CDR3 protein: CASSTRTEKTYEQYF

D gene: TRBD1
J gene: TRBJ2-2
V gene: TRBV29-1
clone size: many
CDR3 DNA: TGCAGCGCCCGACAGGGCGGCACCGGGGAGCTGTTTTTT
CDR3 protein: CSARQGGTGELFF

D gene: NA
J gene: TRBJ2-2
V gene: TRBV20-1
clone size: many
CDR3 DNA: TGCAGTGCTAGAGTGGAGCGGACGAGGAACACCGGGGAGCTGTTTTTT
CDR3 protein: CSARVERTRNTGELFF

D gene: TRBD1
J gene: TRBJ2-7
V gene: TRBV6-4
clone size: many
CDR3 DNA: TGTGCCAGCAGTGAGACAGGGTTCGACGAGCAGTACTTC
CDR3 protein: CASSETGFDEQYF

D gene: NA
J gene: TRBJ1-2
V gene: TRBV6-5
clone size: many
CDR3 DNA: TGTGCCAGCAGTTACTCGATGACATATGGCTACACCTTC
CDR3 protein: CASSYSMTYGYTF

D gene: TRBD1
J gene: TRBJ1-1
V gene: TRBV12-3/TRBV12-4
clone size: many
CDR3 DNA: TGTGCCAGCAAACTAACAGGGGGCTGGACTGAAGCTTTCTTT
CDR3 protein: CASKLTGGWTEAFF

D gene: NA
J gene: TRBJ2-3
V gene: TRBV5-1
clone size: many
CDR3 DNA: TGCGCCAGCAGCTTGGAACGGGGCACAGATACGCAGTATTTT
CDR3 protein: CASSLERGTDTQYF

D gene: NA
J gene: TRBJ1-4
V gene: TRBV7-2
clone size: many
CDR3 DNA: TGTGCCAGCAGCTTAGGAGGCCAGGCGGTTGAAAAACTGTTTTTT
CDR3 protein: CASSLGGQAVEKLFF